Sequencing of this T cell receptor beta chain was carried out in a study of T cell responses to AZD1222 COVID-19 vaccine. Study as a whole: Combined were second doses at about 4 or about 12 weeks.

CDR3 length: 14 amino acids. Trimming left V 4 bases short and J 1 base short, with 11 bases between. Germline-derived CDR1 and CDR2 are SGHRS and YFSETQ. Clones were sequenced by immunoSEQ multiplex PCR, and TCRdb holds only the in-frame ones, with some missing. Of tens of thousands of clones in the sample, 75% to 90% are singletons; the top ten hold around 16%. This receptor was identified in an adult in good health. Sequenced material: peripheral blood, taken on day 0 of AZD1222 vaccination. This chain joins TRBV5-1 and TRBJ2-5, with D possibly being TRBD1 (6 bases). CDR3 loop: CASSPRGTQETQYF. The CDR3 DNA sequence: TGCGCCAGCAGCCCGAGGGGGACCCAAGAGACCCAGTACTTC.